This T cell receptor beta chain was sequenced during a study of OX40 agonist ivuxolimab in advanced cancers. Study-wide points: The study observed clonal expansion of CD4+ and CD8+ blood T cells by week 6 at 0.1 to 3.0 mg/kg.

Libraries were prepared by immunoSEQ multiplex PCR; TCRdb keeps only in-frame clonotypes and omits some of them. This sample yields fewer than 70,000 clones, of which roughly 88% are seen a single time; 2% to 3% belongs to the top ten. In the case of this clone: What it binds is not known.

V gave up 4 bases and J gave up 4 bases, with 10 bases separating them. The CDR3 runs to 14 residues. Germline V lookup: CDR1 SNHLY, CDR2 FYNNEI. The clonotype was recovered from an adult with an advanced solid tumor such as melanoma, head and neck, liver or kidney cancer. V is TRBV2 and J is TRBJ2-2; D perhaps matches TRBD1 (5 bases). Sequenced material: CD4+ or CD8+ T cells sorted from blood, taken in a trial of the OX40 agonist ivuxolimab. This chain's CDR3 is CASSVYRPTGELFF. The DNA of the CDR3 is TGTGCCAGCAGTGTATACAGGCCCACCGGGGAGCTGTTTTTT.